One sample yielded the 31 T cell receptor beta chains listed below, sequenced in a study of blood T cell repertoires in COVID-19. This table comes from immunoSEQ multiplex PCR, and its TCRdb copy is limited to in-frame clones, with some not included. The data show about 75,000 clones, around 80% seen once. The material sequenced was peripheral blood. These receptors were obtained from a woman between 50 and 59 years old with acute or convalescent COVID-19.

V usage is TRBV5-1 and J usage is TRBJ1-2, with a weak D call TRBD1 (5 bases). The CDR3 contains 15 residues. Looked up from germline, CDR1 is SGHRS and CDR2 is YFSETQ. Trimming left V 1 base short and J 6 bases short, with 16 bases between. CDR3 residues: CASSLYPYRYDGYTF. Here the CDR3 DNA reads TGCGCCAGCAGCTTGTATCCGTACAGGTATGATGGCTACACCTTC. Looking up the rest from reference TRBV5-1 and TRBJ1-2 gives the full variable domain: KAGVTQTPRYLIKTRGQQVTLSCSPISGHRSVSWYQQTPGQGLQFLFEYFSETQRNKGNFPGRFSGRQFSNSRSEMNVSTLELGDSALYLCASSLYPYRYDGYTFGSGTRLTVV.

The J gene is TRBJ1-2, the V gene TRBV14; D gene uncertain. V was clipped by 3 bases and J by 6 bases, with 17 bases between them. The CDR3 consists of 15 residues. CDR1 is SGHDN and CDR2 is FVKESK in the germline V gene. CDR3 region: CASSQIPGRVDGYTF. In DNA form, the CDR3 reads TGTGCCAGCAGCCAGATACCCGGGAGGGTTGATGGCTACACCTTC.

The J gene is TRBJ2-1, the V gene TRBV5-1; 9 nucleotides align to TRBD1. CDR1 SGHRS and CDR2 YFSETQ come from the germline V gene. J lost 6 bases, V lost 5 bases, and 6 bases had no gene match. This CDR3 comprises 14 residues. CDR3 in amino acids: CASRFRDRANEQFF. The CDR3 bases are TGCGCCAGCAGATTCCGGGACAGGGCCAATGAGCAGTTCTTC.

The chain joins TRBV18 to TRBJ1-1, with TRBD1 matching over 9 bases. Germline CDR1 KGHSH, CDR2 LQKENI. The CDR3 has 17 amino acids. With 3 bases clipped from V and 2 bases from J, the junction kept 10 bases outside the gene matches. CDR3 bases: TGTGCCAGCTCACCGCCCGGGACAGGGATATTCAACACTGAAGCTTTCTTT. Translating gives CASSPPGTGIFNTEAFF. Based on the CDR3 plus reference TRBV18 and TRBJ1-1, the full variable domain is NAGVMQNPRHLVRRRGQEARLRCSPMKGHSHVYWYRQLPEEGLKFMVYLQKENIIDESGMPKERFSAEFPKEGPSILRIQQVVRGDSAAYFCASSPPGTGIFNTEAFFGQGTRLTVV.

The chain is built from TRBV7-2 and TRBJ2-2, with TRBD2 matching 11 bases. V was pared by 7 bases and J by 6 bases, with 16 bases of the junction left unmatched. Germline values: CDR1 SGHTA, CDR2 FQGNSA. The CDR3 consists of 18 residues. In nucleotides, the CDR3 is TGTGCCAGCAACGGGGCATACAGTAGCGGGGGGGCCTCCGGGGAGCTGTTTTTT. Translating gives CASNGAYSSGGASGELFF.

DNA for the CDR3: TGTGCCAGCAGCTTGACTAGCGGGGTAGAGACCCAGTACTTC. Its translation is CASSLTSGVETQYF. The chain links TRBV13 to TRBJ2-5; 11 nucleotides match TRBD2. Germline CDR1 and CDR2: PRHDT and FYEKMQ (reference sequence). V lost 3 bases, J lost 4 bases, and 1 base stayed unmatched. This CDR3 spans 14 amino acids.

The chain carries TRBV28 and TRBJ1-2, with D hard to call. Deletions cut 6 bases from V and 0 bases from J, with 20 bases between. The CDR3 is 17 amino acids. The germline gives CDR1 MDHEN, CDR2 SYDVKM. DNA of the CDR3: TGTGCCAGCAGCGGTTCGGAGGGAGGGAACGCTAACTATGGCTACACCTTC. This encodes CASSGSEGGNANYGYTF.

The J gene is TRBJ1-2, the V gene TRBV19; the D gene is possibly TRBD1 (5 bases). V dropped 3 bases and J dropped 3 bases, with 11 bases sitting between them. The CDR3 contains 14 residues. The germline V gene encodes CDR1 LNHDA and CDR2 SQIVND (reference sequence). The CDR3 bases are TGTGCCAGTAGTATCATGGGGCTTGACTATGGCTACACCTTC. Translated, it gives CASSIMGLDYGYTF.

The chain couples TRBV5-1 to TRBJ1-4; the D gene is possibly TRBD1 (5 bases). The V gene's germline CDR1 is SGHRS and CDR2 YFSETQ. The ends were cut back, 2 bases at V and 3 bases at J, with 14 bases in the middle. This CDR3 region has 16 residues. As DNA, the CDR3 is TGCGCCAGCAGCTTACGTTTGACAGCCCCTAATGAAAAACTGTTTTTT. Protein product: CASSLRLTAPNEKLFF.

The genes are TRBV5-1 and TRBJ2-3, with 11 bases aligning to TRBD2. CDR1 is SGHRS and CDR2 is YFSETQ in the germline V gene. The CDR3 consists of 15 residues. V was pared by 7 bases and J by 5 bases, with 9 bases of the junction left unmatched. This chain's CDR3 is CASAYSGGALDTQYF. CDR3 nucleotide sequence: TGCGCCAGCGCATATAGCGGGGGGGCCTTAGATACGCAGTATTTT.

Only a few counts were recorded for this clone. V and J are TRBV27 and TRBJ1-5; 8 bases are shared with TRBD1. This CDR3 region has 13 residues. V lost 6 bases and J lost 5; bases outside the gene matches: 3. Germline V gives CDR1 MNHEY, CDR2 SMNVEV (reference sequence). This chain's CDR3 is CASSGQGHQPQHF. In DNA form, the CDR3 reads TGTGCCAGCAGCGGACAGGGACATCAGCCCCAGCATTTT.

V is TRBV11-2 and J is TRBJ1-1, with 11 bases that match TRBD1. V trimming: 4 bases; J trimming: 4 bases; junction bases outside the gene matches: 2. There are 14 residues in the CDR3. Germline loops: CDR1 SGHAT, CDR2 FQNNGV. The CDR3, as DNA: TGTGCCAGCAGCTGGGACAGGGGGGCCACTGAAGCTTTCTTT. Its protein product is CASSWDRGATEAFF. Filled out from reference TRBV11-2 and TRBJ1-1, the complete variable domain reads EAGVAQSPRYKIIEKRQSVAFWCNPISGHATLYWYQQILGQGPKLLIQFQNNGVVDDSQLPKDRFSAERLKGVDSTLKIQPAKLEDSAVYLCASSWDRGATEAFFGQGTRLTVV.

This rearrangement joins TRBV7-6 to TRBJ2-1, with 8 bases lining up with TRBD1. The junction had 12 bases not matched to a gene; V was cut back by 5 bases and J by 6 bases. There are 16 residues in the CDR3. From germline, CDR1 is SGHVS and CDR2 FNYEAQ. CDR3: CASSAHRGATGNEQFF. CDR3 bases: TGTGCCAGCAGCGCCCACAGGGGGGCGACGGGCAATGAGCAGTTCTTC. Drawing the rest from reference TRBV7-6 and TRBJ2-1, the complete variable domain is GAGVSQSPRYKVTKRGQDVALRCDPISGHVSLYWYRQALGQGPEFLTYFNYEAQQDKSGLPNDRFSAERPEGSISTLTIQRTEQRDSAMYRCASSAHRGATGNEQFFGPGTRLTVL.

This chain joins TRBV29-1 and TRBJ2-7; tentatively, D is TRBD1 (6 bases). The CDR3 has 12 residues. The germline V gene encodes CDR1 SQVTM and CDR2 ANQGSEA. Trimming took off 6 bases at V and 0 bases at J, with 9 bases between the two ends. The CDR3 sequence is CSVTGYSYEQYF. The CDR3 coding sequence is TGCAGCGTAACAGGGTACTCCTACGAGCAGTACTTC.

This clone has more than one count but fewer than ten. The gene calls are TRBV28 and TRBJ1-1, with TRBD1 matching over 8 bases. The CDR3 runs to 16 residues. CDR1 and CDR2 (germline): MDHEN, SYDVKM. V shed 8 bases, J shed 5 bases, and the junction held 16 bases outside the gene matches. The CDR3 spells CASLGQALRVGTEAFF. For the CDR3, the DNA is TGTGCCAGCCTGGGACAGGCCCTTAGGGTGGGAACTGAAGCTTTCTTT.

The chain carries TRBV30 and TRBJ2-1; 10 bases match TRBD2. V gave up 4 bases and J gave up 12 bases; unmatched junction bases: 12. The germline V gene encodes CDR1 GTSNPN and CDR2 SVGIG (reference sequence). This CDR3 is 14 amino acids long. Here the CDR3 DNA reads TGTGCCTGGACTCCCGGGACTAGCGCCTTAGGGCAGTTCTTC. It yields the protein CAWTPGTSALGQFF.

The gene calls are TRBV9 and TRBJ2-3; tentative D call: TRBD2 (6 bases). CDR3 length: 15 residues. CDR1 and CDR2 (germline): SGDLS, YYNGEE. Trimming left V 3 bases short and J 3 bases short, with 14 bases between. CDR3 sequence: CASSAYGSLTDTQYF. The DNA of the CDR3 is TGTGCCAGCAGCGCCTACGGGAGTTTAACAGATACGCAGTATTTT.

This rearrangement joins TRBV9 to TRBJ1-6; 7 positions match TRBD1. Germline CDR1 reads SGDLS; CDR2 reads YYNGEE. V dropped 4 bases and J dropped 10; count of bases not matched to a gene: 8. This CDR3 region has 14 residues. The CDR3 DNA follows: TGTGCCAGCAGCCTGGGACAGCTCGGATCACCCCTCCACTTT. Encoded protein: CASSLGQLGSPLHF. Full variable domain (rest looked up from reference TRBV9 and TRBJ1-6): DSGVTQTPKHLITATGQRVTLRCSPRSGDLSVYWYQQSLDQGLQFLIQYYNGEERAKGNILERFSAQQFPDLHSELNLSSLELGDSALYFCASSLGQLGSPLHFGNGTRLTVT.

Turning to this clone: Within the sample, other DNA sequences also encode this same CDR3. V gene TRBV6-2 or TRBV6-3 combines with J gene TRBJ2-7; D is unclear. V was pared by 2 bases and J by 0 bases, with 5 bases between. The CDR3 spans 13 residues. CDR1 is MNHEY, CDR2 SVGEGT, per germline. CDR3 sequence (DNA): TGTGCCAGCAGTTACCCTCCCTCCTACGAGCAGTACTTC. Translation gives CASSYPPSYEQYF.

The chain has TRBV24-1 and TRBJ2-7; D unresolved. V shed 1 base and J shed 3 bases, with 15 bases lying between them. The CDR3 runs to 16 residues. Germline V gives CDR1 KGHDR, CDR2 SFDVKD. Here the CDR3 DNA reads TGTGCCACCAGTGATTTTTGTGTCGGTAGAGTCTACGAGCAGTACTTC. This codes for CATSDFCVGRVYEQYF.

This clone was observed once. The V gene is TRBV18, the J gene TRBJ1-5, with 9 bases identical to TRBD1. The V gene's germline CDR1 is KGHSH and CDR2 LQKENI. This CDR3 region has 16 residues. V shed 2 bases, J shed 5 bases, and the junction held 7 bases outside the gene matches. This CDR3 reads CASSPDLGQGDQPQHF. The CDR3 DNA is TGTGCCAGCTCACCAGATCTGGGACAGGGCGATCAGCCCCAGCATTTT.

This clone was detected only once. The CDR3 region is CASAGWNYEQYF. For the CDR3, the DNA is TGTGCCAGCGCAGGGTGGAACTACGAGCAGTACTTC. The gene calls are TRBV12-3 or TRBV12-4 and TRBJ2-7; possibly TRBD1 for D (5 bases). V lost 8 bases and J 3 bases, leaving 11 bases between the germline ends. The CDR3 contains 12 residues.

The chain has TRBV7-3 and TRBJ2-7, with 8 bases matching TRBD2. CDR3 size: 15 residues. In germline, CDR1 is SGHTA, CDR2 FQGTGA. Losses at the gene ends were 5 bases for V and 0 bases for J; bases not matched to a gene: 6. CDR3: CASSPGGVYSYEQYF. The DNA of the CDR3 is TGTGCCAGCAGCCCCGGGGGGGTCTACTCCTACGAGCAGTACTTC.

V is TRBV12-3 or TRBV12-4 and J is TRBJ2-3; D is ambiguous. The CDR3 spans 12 residues. Trimming took off 5 bases at V and 7 bases at J, with 10 bases between the two ends. CDR3 amino acids: CASSPTENTQYF. CDR3 sequence (DNA): TGTGCCAGCAGTCCCACAGAAAATACGCAGTATTTT.

The V gene is TRBV2, the J gene TRBJ2-3, with 9 nucleotides matching TRBD2. This CDR3 contains 14 residues. The J segment lost 4 bases and the V segment lost 7 bases, leaving 6 bases of the junction unmatched. Germline CDR1 SNHLY, CDR2 FYNNEI. The CDR3 region has the DNA TGTGCCAGCACCTCACTAGCGGGTCCAGATACGCAGTATTTT. This codes for CASTSLAGPDTQYF.

This clone showed up just once. The chain joins TRBV9 to TRBJ2-5, with D maybe TRBD1 (6 bases). Germline V gene sequence: CDR1 SGDLS, CDR2 YYNGEE. Trimming took off 4 bases at V and 4 bases at J, with 23 bases between the two ends. The CDR3 has 17 amino acids. CDR3 sequence: CASSSTPGDPGRETQYF. The CDR3, as DNA: TGTGCCAGCAGCAGCACACCAGGGGACCCAGGTAGAGAGACCCAGTACTTC.

The V and J genes are TRBV3-1 (or the pseudogene TRBV3-2) and TRBJ1-2, with a possible D match to TRBD1 (6 bases). Germline CDR1 LGHDT, CDR2 YNNKEL (reference sequence). CDR3 length equals 14 residues. Trimming stripped 1 base from V and 7 bases from J, with 13 bases between. The CDR3, as DNA: TGTGCCAGCAGCCAAGGCAGGGGAGACGGTGGCTACACCTTC. This encodes CASSQGRGDGGYTF.

The DNA of the CDR3 is TGTGCCAGCAGCTTACGGCTAGCGGGAGGGGGGGAGACCCAGTACTTC. Protein product: CASSLRLAGGGETQYF. This chain joins TRBV11-2 and TRBJ2-5, with TRBD2 matching over 12 bases. Germline CDR1 SGHAT, CDR2 FQNNGV. CDR3 size: 16 residues. V was clipped by 2 bases and J by 5 bases; unmatched bases: 6.

This sequence joins TRBV5-4 and TRBJ2-6; 8 bases align to TRBD1. V dropped 1 base and J dropped 2; count of bases not matched to a gene: 2. CDR1 is SGHNT and CDR2 is YYREEE in the germline V gene (reference sequence). There are 16 residues in the CDR3. The CDR3 nucleotides are TGTGCCAGCAGCTTGCAGGGGGCGGCTGGGGCCAACGTCCTGACTTTC. The encoded protein is CASSLQGAAGANVLTF. The whole variable domain, remainder taken from reference TRBV5-4 and TRBJ2-6, is ETGVTQSPTHLIKTRGQQVTLRCSSQSGHNTVSWYQQALGQGPQFIFQYYREEENGRGNFPPRFSGLQFPNYSSELNVNALELDDSALYLCASSLQGAAGANVLTFGAGSRLTVL.

This chain joins TRBV12-3 or TRBV12-4 and TRBJ1-1, with no clear D. The CDR3 runs to 13 residues. V lost 7 bases to trimming and J lost 5 bases, with 14 bases between them. The DNA for the CDR3 is TGTGCCAGCACAATATTCGAGGGTACTGAAGCTTTCTTT. Protein: CASTIFEGTEAFF.

A single count supports this clone. V and J are TRBV7-3 and TRBJ2-2; D uncertain. In germline, CDR1 is SGHTA, CDR2 FQGTGA. This CDR3 contains 15 residues. Between the trimmed V and J ends, which lost 5 bases and 1 base, there was a span of 11 bases. The CDR3 is CASSLAAGNTGELFF. As DNA, the CDR3 is TGTGCCAGCAGCCTTGCGGCCGGGAACACCGGGGAGCTGTTTTTT.